The 7 T cell receptor beta chains presented below share a single source sample, sequenced in a study of technical replicates of blood from several donors (dated by TCRdb to 2016 to 2017). The protocol used for the library was the immunoSEQ multiplex PCR assay. Sourced from immuneACCESS, this table was stored by TCRdb with only in-frame sequences that have V and J called. A share of the clones is absent; for the studies checked, an unresolved V gene accounts for under half, and the remainder has no known explanation. The sample profile shows almost 90,000 clones; roughly 94% of them were found once. 0.3% to 0.35% of the sample lies in the top ten. Sequencing was performed on T cells isolated from PBMCs. The origin of the receptors is a human donor in good health.

The V gene is TRBV6-1, the J gene TRBJ2-2, with a tentative D call TRBD2 (5 bases). The V gene's germline CDR1 is MNHNS and CDR2 SASEGT. This CDR3 contains 10 residues. The CDR3 nucleotides are TGTGCTGCGGGTGCCGGGGAGCTGTTTTTT. Its translation is CAAGAGELFF.

This clone was seen once. This sequence joins TRBV30 and TRBJ2-7; D gene unclear. Between the trimmed V and J ends, which lost 0 bases and 2 bases, there was a span of 5 bases. The CDR3 has 12 residues. Germline CDR1 and CDR2: GTSNPN and SVGIG (reference sequence). CDR3 sequence reads: CAWSVSTYEQYF. DNA of the CDR3: TGTGCCTGGAGTGTTAGTACCTACGAGCAGTACTTC.

The chain joins TRBV9 to TRBJ1-2; D is ambiguous. Germline loops: CDR1 SGDLS, CDR2 YYNGEE. The CDR3 consists of 10 residues. V was cut by 6 bases and J by 8 bases, with 8 bases left in between. The CDR3 coding sequence is TGTGCCAGCATCCAGATCGGCTACACCTTC. Encoded protein: CASIQIGYTF.

CDR3 nucleotides: TGTGCCAGCAGTTCTACAGGGAATAGCAATCAGCCCCAGCATTTT. As protein: CASSSTGNSNQPQHF. V is TRBV6-5 and J is TRBJ1-5; D may be TRBD1 (6 bases). The CDR3 runs to 15 residues. Trimming removed 4 bases from V and 0 bases from J, with 10 bases in between. The V gene's germline CDR1 is MNHEY and CDR2 SVGAGI.

This sequence joins TRBV9 and TRBJ2-1, with 14 bases matching TRBD2. Germline CDR1 reads SGDLS; CDR2 reads YYNGEE. The CDR3 covers 19 residues. Losses at the gene ends were 3 bases for V and 0 bases for J; bases not matched to a gene: 8. For the CDR3, the DNA is TGTGCCAGCAGCGGTTACGGACTAGCGGGAGGAAGCTCCTACAATGAGCAGTTCTTC. Translating it yields CASSGYGLAGGSSYNEQFF.

This chain links TRBV19 with TRBJ1-4; the match to TRBD1 covers 7 bases. CDR1 is LNHDA and CDR2 is SQIVND in the germline V gene (reference sequence). With V trimmed by 1 base and J by 1 base, 0 bases remained unmatched. CDR3 length equals 15 residues. DNA of the CDR3: TGTGCCAGTAGTATAGGGGACAGAACTAATGAAAAACTGTTTTTT. Translation gives CASSIGDRTNEKLFF. The full variable domain, its missing parts supplied by reference TRBV19 and TRBJ1-4, is DGGITQSPKYLFRKEGQNVTLSCEQNLNHDAMYWYRQDPGQGLRLIYYSQIVNDFQKGDIAEGYSVSREKKESFPLTVTSAQKNPTAFYLCASSIGDRTNEKLFFGSGTQLSVL.

The genes are TRBV9 and TRBJ1-3, with D possibly matching TRBD1 (6 bases). This CDR3 has 17 amino acids. Between the trimmed V and J ends, which lost 4 bases and 0 bases, there was a span of 17 bases. The V gene's germline CDR1 is SGDLS and CDR2 YYNGEE. CDR3 coding DNA: TGTGCCAGCAGCCCTTACCCCGGACAGCCCTCTGGAAACACCATATATTTT. This gives the protein CASSPYPGQPSGNTIYF.